What follows are 24 T cell receptor beta chains derived from one specimen sequenced in a study of blood T cell repertoires in COVID-19. Produced via immunoSEQ multiplex PCR; TCRdb's table is partial and in-frame only. The sample has 55,000 to 65,000 clones, roughly 86% seen once; the top ten hold about 6.9%. The sample consisted of peripheral blood. Receptors originate from a man between 60 and 70 years old with active or convalescent COVID-19.

This chain joins TRBV4-1 and TRBJ2-7, with D possibly matching TRBD2 (6 bases). The CDR3 consists of 15 residues. The V gene lost 0 bases and the J gene lost 5 bases, with 14 bases spanning the gap. Germline lookup yields CDR1 MGHRA and CDR2 YSYEKL. CDR3 nucleotide sequence: TGCGCCAGCAGCCAAGATCGGGAACGGGAGAACGAGCAGTACTTC. This codes for CASSQDRERENEQYF.

This clone was detected a few times. The chain employs TRBV3-1 (or the pseudogene TRBV3-2) and TRBJ2-1; D uncertain. Germline V gene sequence: CDR1 LGHDT, CDR2 YNNKEL (reference sequence). V lost 0 bases, J lost 4 bases, and 7 bases lay in between. The CDR3 has 14 residues. The CDR3 DNA reads TGTGCCAGCAGCCAAGATATTTCGTACAATGAGCAGTTCTTC. As protein: CASSQDISYNEQFF.

In this sample, this clone turned up a few times. The chain combines TRBV28 with TRBJ2-1; 12 positions match TRBD1. The CDR3 has 17 amino acids. V lost 10 bases to trimming and J lost 0 bases; unmatched junction nucleotides: 10. CDR1 and CDR2 (germline): MDHEN, SYDVKM. The CDR3 sequence: CATEGGQGAFSYNEQFF. CDR3 DNA: TGTGCCACAGAAGGGGGACAGGGGGCCTTCTCCTACAATGAGCAGTTCTTC.

V usage is TRBV27 and J usage is TRBJ1-4; D is perhaps TRBD1 (5 bases). CDR1 is MNHEY and CDR2 is SMNVEV in the germline V gene (reference sequence). V lost 1 base to trimming and J lost 6 bases, with 9 bases between them. CDR3 length: 14 residues. The CDR3 loop is CASSLWGGDEKLFF. The CDR3, as DNA: TGTGCCAGCAGTTTATGGGGGGGAGATGAAAAACTGTTTTTT.

Worth noting for this clone: An end of the junction does not agree with germline; a read error may underlie this. This rearrangement joins TRBV29-1 to TRBJ1-4; D is unresolved. The CDR3 covers 13 residues. Per germline, CDR1 SQVTM and CDR2 ANQGSEA. CDR3 DNA: TGCAGCGTTGAAGTAGCCCAAAAGGCTATACGGGTTTTT. This sequence encodes CSVEVAQKAIRVF.

This clone was found many times. The rearrangement joins TRBV24-1 to TRBJ2-2; a weak D match, TRBD2 (5 bases). CDR1 is KGHDR and CDR2 is SFDVKD in the germline V gene. Trimming cost V 3 bases and J 3 bases, with 16 bases left between them. The CDR3 contains 17 residues. The CDR3 region has the DNA TGTGCCACCAGTGATCCGCAACGGGGTTTAGACACCGGGGAGCTGTTTTTT. Amino acids: CATSDPQRGLDTGELFF.

This sequence joins TRBV5-6 and TRBJ2-3; possibly TRBD1 for D (5 bases). The CDR3 totals 16 residues. V was trimmed by 4 bases and J by 3 bases, leaving 18 bases between them. Germline V gene data show CDR1 as SGHDT and CDR2 as YYEEEE. The CDR3 DNA reads TGTGCCAGCAGCCGTCGGTCGAACAGGATAACAGATACGCAGTATTTT. Its translation is CASSRRSNRITDTQYF.

The chain employs TRBV4-1 and TRBJ2-7, with 8 bases fitting TRBD2. Germline V gene lookup returns CDR1 MGHRA and CDR2 YSYEKL. CDR3 length equals 20 residues. The V segment lost 4 bases and the J segment 3 bases; nucleotides outside the gene matches: 23. The CDR3: CASSLKFVGSGGGLDYEQYF. CDR3 in DNA: TGCGCCAGCAGCCTCAAGTTCGTGGGGAGCGGGGGCGGCTTAGACTACGAGCAGTACTTC.

The chain links TRBV7-9 to TRBJ2-7; TRBD1 matches at 9 bases. There are 15 residues in the CDR3. V was pared by 3 bases and J by 4 bases, with 7 bases of the junction left unmatched. CDR1 and CDR2 from the germline V gene are SEHNR and FQNEAQ (reference sequence). CDR3 region: CASSFLDRGAYEQYF. The CDR3 DNA follows: TGTGCCAGCAGCTTTCTCGACAGGGGGGCTTACGAGCAGTACTTC.

The chain uses TRBV11-2 and TRBJ2-1; 9 bases match TRBD2. J gave up 9 bases and V 7 bases, and 7 bases lay outside the gene matches. Germline CDR1 SGHAT, CDR2 FQNNGV. The CDR3 totals 13 residues. The CDR3 DNA is TGTGCCAGCAATGTAGCGGGGGAACCTGAGCAGTTCTTC. This codes for CASNVAGEPEQFF. Based on the CDR3 plus reference TRBV11-2 and TRBJ2-1, the full variable domain is EAGVAQSPRYKIIEKRQSVAFWCNPISGHATLYWYQQILGQGPKLLIQFQNNGVVDDSQLPKDRFSAERLKGVDSTLKIQPAKLEDSAVYLCASNVAGEPEQFFGPGTRLTVL.

The rearrangement joins TRBV5-1 to TRBJ2-7; 9 positions match TRBD1. Trimming at V came to 5 bases and at J to 0 bases, leaving 6 bases not matched to a gene. Per germline, CDR1 SGHRS and CDR2 YFSETQ. This CDR3 comprises 15 residues. Written as DNA, the CDR3 is TGCGCCAGCAGTCAGGGACAGGGTGCCTCCTACGAGCAGTACTTC. This translates into CASSQGQGASYEQYF. The complete variable domain, with remaining parts taken from reference TRBV5-1 and TRBJ2-7, reads KAGVTQTPRYLIKTRGQQVTLSCSPISGHRSVSWYQQTPGQGLQFLFEYFSETQRNKGNFPGRFSGRQFSNSRSEMNVSTLELGDSALYLCASSQGQGASYEQYFGPGTRLTVT.

The chain links TRBV19 to TRBJ1-6; TRBD1 agrees at 9 bases. V gave up 6 bases and J gave up 8 bases; unmatched junction bases: 8. The CDR3 spans 15 residues. Germline CDR1 LNHDA, CDR2 SQIVND (reference sequence). The CDR3 DNA is TGTGCCAGTAGGATTACGGGACAGGGAGATTCACCCCTCCACTTT. As protein: CASRITGQGDSPLHF. The full variable domain, in which reference TRBV19 and TRBJ1-6 provide the parts outside the CDR3, is DGGITQSPKYLFRKEGQNVTLSCEQNLNHDAMYWYRQDPGQGLRLIYYSQIVNDFQKGDIAEGYSVSREKKESFPLTVTSAQKNPTAFYLCASRITGQGDSPLHFGNGTRLTVT.

V usage is TRBV14 and J usage is TRBJ1-6; unclear D gene. V was cut by 0 bases and J by 14 bases, with 5 bases left in between. Germline V gene data show CDR1 as SGHDN and CDR2 as FVKESK. CDR3 length: 11 residues. CDR3 nucleotide sequence: TGTGCCAGCAGCCAAGACGCGGCCCTCCACTTT. This translates into CASSQDAALHF.

The rearrangement links TRBV11-2 to TRBJ1-2; D possibly corresponds to TRBD1 (6 bases). V was cut by 2 bases and J by 8 bases, with 15 bases left in between. This CDR3 is built from 14 residues. Germline V CDR1 and CDR2: SGHAT, FQNNGV. CDR3 sequence reads: CASSLSRQEGGYTF. In nucleotides, the CDR3 is TGTGCCAGCAGCTTATCCCGACAGGAAGGGGGCTACACCTTC.

The chain carries TRBV5-1 and TRBJ2-3, with D perhaps matching TRBD1 (5 bases). Germline lookup yields CDR1 SGHRS and CDR2 YFSETQ. Trimming shortened V by 5 bases and J by 3 bases, and 16 bases separated the two germline ends. CDR3 length equals 15 residues. The CDR3, as DNA: TGCGCCAGCAGAGTCGGCCAGGGTGTGACAGATACGCAGTATTTT. Residues: CASRVGQGVTDTQYF.

The rearrangement uses TRBV20-1 and TRBJ1-4; D ambiguous. V shed 3 bases and J shed 3 bases, with 8 bases lying between them. The CDR3 runs to 13 residues. Germline V lookup: CDR1 DFQATT, CDR2 SNEGSKA (reference sequence). The CDR3, as DNA: TGCAGTGCTAGTGGAGGCCCTAATGAAAAACTGTTTTTT. It encodes CSASGGPNEKLFF.

V gene TRBV19 combines with J gene TRBJ1-1; TRBD1 is a possible D gene (5 bases). Germline V gene lookup returns CDR1 LNHDA and CDR2 SQIVND (reference sequence). The CDR3 sequence is 13 residues long. Deletions cut 6 bases from V and 1 base from J, with 9 bases between. CDR3 coding DNA: TGTGCCAGTAGCGTACAGGAGAACACTGAAGCTTTCTTT. It encodes CASSVQENTEAFF.

This chain joins TRBV5-1 and TRBJ1-3; 11 positions match TRBD1. This CDR3 comprises 15 residues. The trim removed 3 bases at V and 4 bases at J, leaving 3 bases unmatched. Per the germline V gene, CDR1 is SGHRS and CDR2 is YFSETQ. The CDR3 here is CASSYGQGAGNTIYF. The CDR3 nucleotides read TGCGCCAGCAGCTACGGACAGGGGGCGGGAAACACCATATATTTT.

This chain connects TRBV19 to TRBJ1-1; D is unclear. V was pared by 8 bases and J by 0 bases, with 10 bases between. The CDR3 is 13 residues long. Germline V gene data show CDR1 as LNHDA and CDR2 as SQIVND (reference sequence). CDR3 amino acids: CASAVGMNTEAFF. The CDR3 bases are TGTGCCAGTGCGGTGGGTATGAACACTGAAGCTTTCTTT.

This clone has more than one count but fewer than ten. The J gene is TRBJ1-1, the V gene TRBV18; 11 nucleotides match TRBD1. Germline lookup yields CDR1 KGHSH and CDR2 LQKENI. V was pared by 3 bases and J by 2 bases, with 2 bases of the junction left unmatched. The CDR3 contains 15 residues. CDR3 sequence reads: CASSPGQGENTEAFF. The CDR3 bases are TGTGCCAGCTCACCGGGACAGGGGGAAAACACTGAAGCTTTCTTT.

V usage is TRBV4-1 and J usage is TRBJ2-4; 9 nucleotides line up with TRBD2. Trimming at V came to 1 base and at J to 1 base, leaving 8 bases not matched to a gene. CDR1 is MGHRA and CDR2 is YSYEKL in the germline V gene. The CDR3 loop spans 18 amino acids. In DNA form, the CDR3 reads TGCGCCAGCAGCCAAGGCATGGCGGGAGGGACGGCCAAAAACATTCAGTACTTC. Protein sequence: CASSQGMAGGTAKNIQYF.

The gene calls are TRBV25-1 and TRBJ2-7, with 8 bases aligning to TRBD1. Trimming took 3 bases from V and 5 from J; bases not matched to a gene: 6. The CDR3 extends over 14 amino acids. Germline CDR1 is MGHDK and CDR2 is SYGVNS. The CDR3: CASSETGVGHEQYF. In DNA form, the CDR3 reads TGTGCCAGCAGTGAGACAGGGGTCGGACACGAGCAGTACTTC.

The chain couples TRBV18 to TRBJ1-5; 7 bases fit TRBD1. CDR1 is KGHSH and CDR2 is LQKENI in the germline V gene. Trimming took 0 bases from V and 2 from J; bases not matched to a gene: 7. The CDR3 is made up of 17 amino acids. This CDR3 is CASSPPMAGGGNQPQHF. CDR3 DNA: TGTGCCAGCTCACCACCAATGGCAGGGGGAGGCAATCAGCCCCAGCATTTT.

The V and J genes are TRBV2 and TRBJ2-3; 10 nucleotides match TRBD2. The CDR3 length is 14 residues. Germline V lookup: CDR1 SNHLY, CDR2 FYNNEI. Germline trimming cut 4 bases from V and 5 bases from J; bases unmatched to any gene: 3. The CDR3 DNA reads TGTGCCAGCAGTGTTAGCGGGGGGAAAGATACGCAGTATTTT. Protein sequence: CASSVSGGKDTQYF.